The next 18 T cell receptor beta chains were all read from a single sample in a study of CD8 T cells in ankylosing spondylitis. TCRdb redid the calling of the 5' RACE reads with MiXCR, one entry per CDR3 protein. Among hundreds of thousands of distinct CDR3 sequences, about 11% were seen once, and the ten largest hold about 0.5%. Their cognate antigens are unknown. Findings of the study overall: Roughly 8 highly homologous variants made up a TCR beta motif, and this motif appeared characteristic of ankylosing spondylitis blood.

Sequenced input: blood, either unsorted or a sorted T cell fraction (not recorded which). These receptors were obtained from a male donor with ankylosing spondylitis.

The CDR3 protein is CASSKEPLAGEADTQYF. The CDR3 nucleotides read TGTGCCAGCAGCAAAGAACCTCTAGCGGGAGAGGCAGATACGCAGTATTTT. The genes are TRBV7-9 and TRBJ2-3; 10 bases match TRBD2. J lost 4 bases, V lost 5 bases, and 12 bases had no gene match. The CDR3 has 17 residues. The germline V gene has CDR1 SEHNR and CDR2 FQNEAQ (reference sequence).

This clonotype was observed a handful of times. CDR3 residues: CASIGAGQPQHF. CDR3 sequence (DNA): TGTGCCAGCATCGGGGCAGGTCAGCCCCAGCATTTT. The genes are TRBV6-6 and TRBJ1-5, with D perhaps matching TRBD1 (5 bases). Trimming left V 7 bases short and J 6 bases short, with 10 bases between. From germline, CDR1 is MNHNY and CDR2 SVGAGI (reference sequence). The CDR3 length is 12 residues.

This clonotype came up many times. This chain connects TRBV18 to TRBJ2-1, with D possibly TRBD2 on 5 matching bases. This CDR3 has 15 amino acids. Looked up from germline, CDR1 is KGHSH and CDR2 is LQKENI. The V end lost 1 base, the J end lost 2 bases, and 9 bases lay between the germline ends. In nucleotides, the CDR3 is TGTGCCAGCTCACCACTGTCGGGAACCTACAATGAGCAGTTCTTC. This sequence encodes CASSPLSGTYNEQFF.

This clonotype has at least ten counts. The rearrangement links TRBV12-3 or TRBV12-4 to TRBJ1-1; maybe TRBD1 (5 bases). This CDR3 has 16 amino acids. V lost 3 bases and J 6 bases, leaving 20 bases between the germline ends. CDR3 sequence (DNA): TGTGCCAGCAGTTTGAGTTCAGGGAGGCCCGAGGCTGAAGCTTTCTTT. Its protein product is CASSLSSGRPEAEAFF.

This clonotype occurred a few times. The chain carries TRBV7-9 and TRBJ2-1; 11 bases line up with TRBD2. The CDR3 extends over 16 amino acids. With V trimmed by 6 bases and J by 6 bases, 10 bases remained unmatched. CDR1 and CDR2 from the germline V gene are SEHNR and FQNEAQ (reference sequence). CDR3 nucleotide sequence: TGTGCCAGCAGTTACCGTAGCGGGAGGGCTCCCAATGAGCAGTTCTTC. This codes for CASSYRSGRAPNEQFF.

CDR3: CASSLAQGESPLHF. For the CDR3, the DNA is TGTGCCAGCAGCTTAGCTCAGGGGGAATCACCCCTCCACTTT. This chain connects TRBV7-2 to TRBJ1-6; 7 bases are a match to TRBD1. Trimming removed 0 bases from V and 10 bases from J; junction bases left unmatched: 3. Per germline, CDR1 SGHTA and CDR2 FQGNSA. The CDR3 consists of 14 residues.

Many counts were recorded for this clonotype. The CDR3 spells CSVALTSGTYEQYF. DNA of the CDR3: TGCAGCGTTGCATTAACTAGCGGGACCTACGAGCAGTACTTC. The chain uses TRBV29-1 and TRBJ2-7; 10 bases match TRBD2. This CDR3 has 14 residues. Germline values: CDR1 SQVTM, CDR2 ANQGSEA. V lost 4 bases, J lost 2 bases, and 5 bases stayed unmatched.

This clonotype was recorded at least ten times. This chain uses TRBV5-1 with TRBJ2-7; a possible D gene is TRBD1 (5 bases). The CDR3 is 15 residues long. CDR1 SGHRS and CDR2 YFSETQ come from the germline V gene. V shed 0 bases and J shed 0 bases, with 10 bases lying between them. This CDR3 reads CASSLEDTFSYEQYF. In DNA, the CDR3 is TGCGCCAGCAGCTTGGAGGACACCTTCTCCTACGAGCAGTACTTC.

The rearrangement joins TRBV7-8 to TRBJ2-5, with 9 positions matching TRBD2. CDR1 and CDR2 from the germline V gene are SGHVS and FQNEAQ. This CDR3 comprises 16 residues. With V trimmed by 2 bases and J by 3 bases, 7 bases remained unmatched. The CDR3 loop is CASSLRRPSGEETQYF. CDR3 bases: TGTGCCAGCAGCTTAAGACGGCCTAGCGGGGAAGAGACCCAGTACTTC.

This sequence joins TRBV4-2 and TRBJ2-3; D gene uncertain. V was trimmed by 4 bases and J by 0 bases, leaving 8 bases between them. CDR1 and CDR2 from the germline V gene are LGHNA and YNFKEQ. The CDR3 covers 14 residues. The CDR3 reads CASSRLDSTDTQYF. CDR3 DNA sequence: TGTGCCAGCAGCCGGTTAGATAGCACAGATACGCAGTATTTT.

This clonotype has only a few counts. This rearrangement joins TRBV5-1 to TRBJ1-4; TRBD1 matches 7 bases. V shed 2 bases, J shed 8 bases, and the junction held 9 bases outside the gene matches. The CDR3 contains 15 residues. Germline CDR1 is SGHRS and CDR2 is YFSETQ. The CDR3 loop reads CASSFDGQVGEKLFF. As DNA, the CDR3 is TGCGCCAGCAGCTTCGACGGACAGGTGGGGGAAAAACTGTTTTTT.

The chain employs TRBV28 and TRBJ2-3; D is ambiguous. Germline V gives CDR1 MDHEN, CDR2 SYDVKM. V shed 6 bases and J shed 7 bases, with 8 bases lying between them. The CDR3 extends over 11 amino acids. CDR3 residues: CASSYLNTQYF. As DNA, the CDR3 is TGTGCCAGCAGCTATCTAAATACGCAGTATTTT. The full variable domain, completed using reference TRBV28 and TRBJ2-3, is DVKVTQSSRYLVKRTGEKVFLECVQDMDHENMFWYRQDPGLGLRLIYFSYDVKMKEKGDIPEGYSVSREKKERFSLILESASTNQTSMYLCASSYLNTQYFGPGTRLTVL.

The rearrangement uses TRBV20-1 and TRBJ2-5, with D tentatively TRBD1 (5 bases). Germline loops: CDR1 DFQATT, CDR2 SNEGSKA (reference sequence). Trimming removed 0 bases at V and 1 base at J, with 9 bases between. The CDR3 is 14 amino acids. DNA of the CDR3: TGCAGTGCTAGAGAGAGACAGACCCAAGAGACCCAGTACTTC. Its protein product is CSARERQTQETQYF.

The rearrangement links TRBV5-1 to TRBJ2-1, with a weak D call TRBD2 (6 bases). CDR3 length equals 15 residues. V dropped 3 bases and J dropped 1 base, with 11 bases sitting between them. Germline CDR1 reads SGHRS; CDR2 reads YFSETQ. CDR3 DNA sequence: TGCGCCAGCAGCTCGGTAGCGGAATCCTACAATGAGCAGTTCTTC. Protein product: CASSSVAESYNEQFF.

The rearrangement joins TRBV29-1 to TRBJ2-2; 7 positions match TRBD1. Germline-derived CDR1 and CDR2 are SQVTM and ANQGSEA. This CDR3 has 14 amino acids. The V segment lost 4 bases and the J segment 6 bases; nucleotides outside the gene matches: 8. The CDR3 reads CSVVPRQGSGELFF. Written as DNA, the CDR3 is TGCAGCGTTGTCCCCCGACAGGGTTCCGGGGAGCTGTTTTTT.

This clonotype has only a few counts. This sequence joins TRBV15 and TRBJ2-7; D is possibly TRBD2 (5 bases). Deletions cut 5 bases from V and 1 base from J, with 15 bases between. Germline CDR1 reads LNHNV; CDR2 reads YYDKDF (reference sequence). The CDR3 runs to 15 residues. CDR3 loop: CATSRGTAISYEQYF. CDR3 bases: TGTGCCACCAGCCGGGGAACAGCTATTTCCTACGAGCAGTACTTC.

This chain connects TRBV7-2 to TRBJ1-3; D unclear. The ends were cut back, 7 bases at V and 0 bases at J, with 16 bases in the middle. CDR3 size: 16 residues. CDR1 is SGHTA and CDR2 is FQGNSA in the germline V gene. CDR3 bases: TGTGCCAGCACCTCACACGGGAGCTCCTCTGGAAACACCATATATTTT. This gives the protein CASTSHGSSSGNTIYF. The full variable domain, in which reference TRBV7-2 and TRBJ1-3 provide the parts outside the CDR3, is GAGVSQSPSNKVTEKGKDVELRCDPISGHTALYWYRQSLGQGLEFLIYFQGNSAPDKSGLPSDRFSAERTGGSVSTLTIQRTQQEDSAVYLCASTSHGSSSGNTIYFGEGSWLTVV.

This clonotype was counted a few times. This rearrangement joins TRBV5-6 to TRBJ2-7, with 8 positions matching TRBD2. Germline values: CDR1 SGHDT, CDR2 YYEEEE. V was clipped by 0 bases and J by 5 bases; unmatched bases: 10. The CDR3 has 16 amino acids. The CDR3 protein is CASSLVRTSRTHEQYF. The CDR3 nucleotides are TGTGCCAGCAGCTTGGTTAGGACTAGCAGGACCCACGAGCAGTACTTC.